This entry lists 12 T cell receptor beta chains sequenced from one sample in a study of blood T cell repertoires in COVID-19. Libraries were prepared by immunoSEQ multiplex PCR; TCRdb keeps only in-frame clonotypes and omits some of them. The repertoire has 180,000 or so clones, around 86% of them found once; the top ten carry roughly 0.99%. Sequenced material: peripheral blood. These receptors originate from a man in his late teens or twenties with acute or convalescent COVID-19.

This clone was detected only once. This chain uses TRBV11-2 with TRBJ2-3; D gene ambiguous. This CDR3 has 15 amino acids. The germline V gene encodes CDR1 SGHAT and CDR2 FQNNGV. Trimming took off 1 base at V and 2 bases at J, with 10 bases between the two ends. For the CDR3, the DNA is TGTGCCAGCAGCTTAGGGAGAAGCGCCACAGATACGCAGTATTTT. Protein product: CASSLGRSATDTQYF.

V usage is TRBV2 and J usage is TRBJ1-1, with a possible D match to TRBD1 (5 bases). V was trimmed by 4 bases and J by 5 bases, leaving 8 bases between them. Germline assignment: CDR1 SNHLY and CDR2 FYNNEI. This CDR3 region has 12 residues. CDR3: CASSAQGTEAFF. The CDR3 coding sequence is TGTGCCAGCAGTGCTCAGGGAACTGAAGCTTTCTTT.

As DNA, the CDR3 is TGTGCCAGCAGCGCGGGCAAAAACACTGAAGCTTTCTTT. It yields the protein CASSAGKNTEAFF. V is TRBV11-2 and J is TRBJ1-1; D remains unclear. Germline V gene sequence: CDR1 SGHAT, CDR2 FQNNGV. The CDR3 covers 13 residues. V lost 5 bases to trimming and J lost 2 bases, with 9 bases between them.

The chain is built from TRBV6-1 and TRBJ1-6; possibly TRBD1 for D (5 bases). CDR1 and CDR2 from the germline V gene are MNHNS and SASEGT. The CDR3 spans 16 residues. The germline V and J ends were trimmed by 3 bases and 2 bases, with 11 bases remaining between them. The CDR3 DNA reads TGTGCCAGCAGTGATTCGGGGGGGACCTATAATTCACCCCTCCACTTT. Encoded protein: CASSDSGGTYNSPLHF.

The chain carries TRBV7-9 and TRBJ1-2, with D possibly TRBD1 on 5 matching bases. V was pared by 6 bases and J by 8 bases, with 19 bases between. Germline CDR1 reads SEHNR; CDR2 reads FQNEAQ (reference sequence). CDR3 length: 14 residues. CDR3 region: CASSTQGGGVGYTF. In DNA form, the CDR3 reads TGTGCCAGCAGTACCCAAGGTGGAGGGGTAGGCTACACCTTC.

The chain has TRBV7-9 and TRBJ2-3; 7 bases are a match to TRBD2. Trimming at V came to 5 bases and at J to 6 bases, leaving 5 bases not matched to a gene. The CDR3 covers 13 residues. Looked up from germline, CDR1 is SEHNR and CDR2 is FQNEAQ (reference sequence). The CDR3 DNA sequence: TGTGCCAGCAGCCAAGCGGGGTTGGATACGCAGTATTTT. Translation gives CASSQAGLDTQYF. Combining the CDR3 with reference TRBV7-9 and TRBJ2-3 gives the whole variable domain DTGVSQNPRHKITKRGQNVTFRCDPISEHNRLYWYRQTLGQGPEFLTYFQNEAQLEKSRLLSDRFSAERPKGSFSTLEIQRTEQGDSAMYLCASSQAGLDTQYFGPGTRLTVL.

The chain is built from TRBV7-9 and TRBJ2-7, with 9 positions matching TRBD1. J gave up 2 bases and V 8 bases, and 7 bases lay outside the gene matches. CDR3 length: 14 residues. From germline, CDR1 is SEHNR and CDR2 FQNEAQ (reference sequence). The CDR3 region has the DNA TGTGCCAGCGGGAGACAGGGGGGGACCTACGAGCAGTACTTC. Translating it yields CASGRQGGTYEQYF.

This clone turned up a few times. The chain couples TRBV30 to TRBJ1-2; 8 nucleotides line up with TRBD1. Germline V gene sequence: CDR1 GTSNPN, CDR2 SVGIG (reference sequence). The CDR3 sequence is 15 residues long. Unmatched junction bases numbered 16, after V lost 8 bases and J lost 5 bases. CDR3 DNA: TGTGCCCGAAACGAAGGCGGACAGGGTCGATATGGCTACACCTTC. Translation: CARNEGGQGRYGYTF.

In nucleotides, the CDR3 is TGTGCCAGCAGCCTCGGGGTCTCTGGAAACACCATATATTTT. Translation: CASSLGVSGNTIYF. The chain uses TRBV7-2 and TRBJ1-3, with D uncertain. The CDR3 extends over 14 amino acids. Germline assignment: CDR1 SGHTA and CDR2 FQGNSA. Trimming left V 5 bases short and J 0 bases short, with 8 bases between.

V usage is TRBV28 and J usage is TRBJ1-3, with D unclear. Trimming removed 7 bases from V and 4 bases from J, with 11 bases in between. The CDR3 totals 13 residues. Germline V gene data show CDR1 as MDHEN and CDR2 as SYDVKM. The CDR3 region is CASTWTAGNTIYF. Written as DNA, the CDR3 is TGTGCCAGCACATGGACTGCGGGAAACACCATATATTTT.

The chain uses TRBV10-3 and TRBJ1-3; 9 bases agree with TRBD1. CDR3 length: 15 residues. V lost 6 bases, J lost 0 bases, and 3 bases stayed unmatched. CDR1 ENHRY and CDR2 SYGVKD come from the germline V gene. CDR3: CAIRPTGGSGNTIYF. The CDR3 nucleotides are TGTGCCATCAGACCGACAGGGGGCTCTGGAAACACCATATATTTT.

V gene TRBV6-5 combines with J gene TRBJ1-5; D is possibly TRBD1 (6 bases). The germline V gene encodes CDR1 MNHEY and CDR2 SVGAGI. This CDR3 contains 15 residues. Trimming pared 7 bases from V and 4 bases from J, leaving 17 bases between. The CDR3 DNA reads as TGTGCCAGCAACCCACAGGGAGGGAGTAATCAGCCCCAGCATTTT. Translating it yields CASNPQGGSNQPQHF.